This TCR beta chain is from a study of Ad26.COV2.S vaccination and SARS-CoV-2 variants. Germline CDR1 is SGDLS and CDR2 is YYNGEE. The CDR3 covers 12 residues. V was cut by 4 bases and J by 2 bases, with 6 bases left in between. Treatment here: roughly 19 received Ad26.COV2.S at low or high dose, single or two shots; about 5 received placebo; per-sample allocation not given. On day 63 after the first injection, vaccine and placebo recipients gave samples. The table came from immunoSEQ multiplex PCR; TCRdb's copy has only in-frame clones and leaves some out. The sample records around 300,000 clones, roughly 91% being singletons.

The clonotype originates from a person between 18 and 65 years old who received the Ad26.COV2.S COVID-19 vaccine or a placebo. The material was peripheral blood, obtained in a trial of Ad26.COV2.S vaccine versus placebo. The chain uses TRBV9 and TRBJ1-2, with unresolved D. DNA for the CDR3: TGTGCCAGCAGCAAGCAGAACTATGGCTACACCTTC. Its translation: CASSKQNYGYTF. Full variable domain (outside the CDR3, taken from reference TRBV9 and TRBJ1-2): DSGVTQTPKHLITATGQRVTLRCSPRSGDLSVYWYQQSLDQGLQFLIQYYNGEERAKGNILERFSAQQFPDLHSELNLSSLELGDSALYFCASSKQNYGYTFGSGTRLTVV.